This TCR beta chain is from a study of T cell clonality in common variable immunodeficiency. The study's findings and limits: Common variable immunodeficiency TCR beta sequences reportedly had fewer deletions and N-nucleotide insertions.

Sequencing was performed with immunoSEQ multiplex PCR; in TCRdb, only in-frame clones are kept and a portion is missing. The data show about 30,000 clones, with none appearing a single time. Deletions cut 0 bases from V and 0 bases from J, with 5 bases between. This CDR3 spans 13 amino acids. Germline values: CDR1 GTSNPN, CDR2 SVGIG (reference sequence). No CVID subject was ill or on immunomodulatory drugs when sampled. This clone came up a few times. Antigen: not known. The read ends 3 residues early relative to the CDR3; the germline J gene fills the gap. Input material: peripheral blood mononuclear cells. The V and J genes are TRBV30 and TRBJ1-1; D remains ambiguous. This sequence was found in a human donor with common variable immunodeficiency. CDR3 DNA, as far as it was read: TGTGCCTGGAGTGTCGCGTTGAACACTGAA. This encodes CAWSVALNTE. In full, the CDR3 reads CAWSVALNTEAFF.